The present T cell receptor beta chain was sequenced within a study of vaccination and CD4 T cells after COVID-19. The Oncomine TCR Beta short-read assay was what sequenced the DNA obtained from cultured CD4+ T cells. TCRdb independently ran MiXCR on the PCR reads; one entry per CDR3 protein. Found here are 9,000 to 15,000 distinct CDR3 sequences, 75% to 85% of them singletons; the top ten hold about a quarter. The CDR3 totals 15 residues. Germline CDR1 LNHDA, CDR2 SQIVND (reference sequence). V was clipped by 4 bases and J by 1 base, with 13 bases between them. A note on this clonotype: Its cognate antigen is unknown.

Treatment denoted: approximately 9-day PBMC culture with coronavirus spike peptide pools or control peptides (ViraFEST assay). Sequenced sample: CD4+ T cells from blood, cultured in vitro. This rearrangement joins TRBV19 to TRBJ1-2, with D tentatively TRBD1 (5 bases). This TCR came from a human donor who had recovered from COVID-19. This CDR3 is CASSTRTLHNYGYTF. As DNA, the CDR3 is TGTGCCAGTAGTACCCGGACACTCCATAACTATGGCTACACCTTC.